This entry lists 11 T cell receptor beta chains sequenced from one sample in a study of cytomegalovirus exposure and HLA in healthy donors. 60 Vbeta and 13 Jbeta primers were used in PCR. Generated by immunoSEQ multiplex PCR, the TCRdb table keeps only in-frame clones and is missing some. This repertoire includes around 31,000 clones. Sequenced material: PBMCs. These receptors were obtained from a man in his thirties or forties in good health and CMV-seronegative.

Turning to this clone: One end of the junction fails to match germline, which may point to a read error. The chain recombines TRBV19 with TRBJ1-2; tentatively, D is TRBD1 (5 bases). Germline-derived CDR1 and CDR2 are LNHDA and SQIVND (reference sequence). This CDR3 has 14 residues. The CDR3 DNA reads TGTGCCAGTAGTATCCTGGACACGGGCTATGGCTACTCCTTC. It yields the protein CASSILDTGYGYSF.

V usage is TRBV2 and J usage is TRBJ2-7, with TRBD1 matching 7 bases. V dropped 3 bases and J dropped 2; count of bases not matched to a gene: 10. Germline V gives CDR1 SNHLY, CDR2 FYNNEI. This CDR3 is built from 16 residues. CDR3 sequence: CASSDSAGQGAYEQYF. The CDR3 DNA is TGTGCCAGCAGTGATAGTGCTGGGCAGGGGGCCTACGAGCAGTACTTC.

This clone is called medium-sized based on its frequency. The chain joins TRBV7-9 to TRBJ2-1, with a weak D call TRBD1 (5 bases). V lost 0 bases to trimming and J lost 5 bases, with 14 bases between them. The CDR3 runs 16 residues. Looked up from germline, CDR1 is SEHNR and CDR2 is FQNEAQ (reference sequence). CDR3 DNA sequence: TGTGCCAGCAGCTTAGCGCGCAGGGCGGTCCACAATGAGCAGTTCTTC. It is translated as CASSLARRAVHNEQFF.

The gene calls are TRBV11-3 and TRBJ2-1; 10 nucleotides match TRBD2. V was pared by 4 bases and J by 9 bases, with 3 bases of the junction left unmatched. In germline, CDR1 is SGHNT, CDR2 YENEEA. CDR3 length equals 13 residues. The CDR3 sequence: CASSSSGGFEQFF. Here the CDR3 DNA reads TGTGCCAGCAGCTCTAGCGGGGGTTTTGAGCAGTTCTTC.

The rearrangement links TRBV28 to TRBJ2-7; D is ambiguous. The CDR3 is made up of 13 amino acids. The germline V and J ends were trimmed by 5 bases and 3 bases, with 11 bases remaining between them. CDR1 and CDR2 from the germline V gene are MDHEN and SYDVKM. The CDR3 region has the DNA TGTGCCAGCAGTCCACCAGAATACTACGAGCAGTACTTC. Translation gives CASSPPEYYEQYF.

The chain links TRBV28 to TRBJ2-7, with 9 bases matching TRBD2. The CDR3 runs to 15 residues. The germline V gene encodes CDR1 MDHEN and CDR2 SYDVKM. Trimming removed 1 base from V and 6 bases from J; junction bases left unmatched: 7. CDR3: CASSLSASGILEQYF. The CDR3 nucleotides read TGTGCCAGCAGTTTATCGGCTAGCGGGATACTCGAGCAGTACTTC.

This sequence joins TRBV19 and TRBJ1-5; tentative D call: TRBD1 (5 bases). V shed 7 bases and J shed 0 bases, with 16 bases lying between them. The CDR3 extends over 16 amino acids. CDR1 is LNHDA and CDR2 is SQIVND in the germline V gene (reference sequence). The CDR3 loop is CASTPSWGYSNQPQHF. CDR3 bases: TGTGCCAGTACCCCTAGTTGGGGCTATAGCAATCAGCCCCAGCATTTT. Variable domain in full (rest from reference TRBV19 and TRBJ1-5): DGGITQSPKYLFRKEGQNVTLSCEQNLNHDAMYWYRQDPGQGLRLIYYSQIVNDFQKGDIAEGYSVSREKKESFPLTVTSAQKNPTAFYLCASTPSWGYSNQPQHFGDGTRLSIL.

This chain joins TRBV5-6 and TRBJ2-7, with 10 bases lining up with TRBD1. Losses at the gene ends were 2 bases for V and 5 bases for J; bases not matched to a gene: 7. The CDR3 is 15 residues long. In germline, CDR1 is SGHDT, CDR2 YYEEEE. The CDR3, as DNA: TGTGCCAGCAGCTTTGGACAGGGGGTTTTGCACGAGCAGTACTTC. It encodes CASSFGQGVLHEQYF.

The V and J genes are TRBV30 and TRBJ2-5; 12 bases match TRBD1. The germline V gene has CDR1 GTSNPN and CDR2 SVGIG (reference sequence). The J segment lost 4 bases and the V segment lost 5 bases, leaving 5 bases of the junction unmatched. The CDR3 has 14 residues. The CDR3 is CAWDGTGGLETQYF. In DNA, the CDR3 is TGTGCCTGGGACGGGACAGGGGGCTTAGAGACCCAGTACTTC. Full variable domain (rest looked up from reference TRBV30 and TRBJ2-5): SQTIHQWPATLVQPVGSPLSLECTVEGTSNPNLYWYRQAAGRGLQLLFYSVGIGQISSEVPQNLSASRPQDRQFILSSKKLLLSDSGFYLCAWDGTGGLETQYFGPGTRLLVL.

The V gene is TRBV7-6, the J gene TRBJ2-2, with D unclear. This CDR3 is 14 amino acids long. Per germline, CDR1 SGHVS and CDR2 FNYEAQ. Trimming cost V 5 bases and J 1 base, with 8 bases left between them. CDR3 region: CASSPTGNTGELFF. The DNA of the CDR3 is TGTGCCAGCAGCCCCACTGGGAACACCGGGGAGCTGTTTTTT.

This rearrangement joins TRBV5-1 to TRBJ2-7; D is unclear. The CDR3 sequence is 14 residues long. Trimming cost V 6 bases and J 6 bases, with 19 bases left between them. The germline CDR1 and CDR2 sequences are SGHRS and YFSETQ. For the CDR3, the DNA is TGCGCCAGCACCCTAATTGGCTCCTCAGGCGAGCAGTACTTC. Amino acids: CASTLIGSSGEQYF.